The clone carrying this T cell receptor (beta chain) was found a few times. Its antigen remains unknown. Germline CDR1 MNHEY, CDR2 SVGEGT. V was shortened by 7 bases and J by 3 bases, with 16 bases between the two germline ends. The CDR3 is 14 residues long. With a J-beta primer mix and a sample-barcoded 5' primer, a second PCR ran about 7 to 11 cycles. TCRdb re-called the 5' RACE reads with MiXCR, one entry per CDR3 protein. Of hundreds of thousands of distinct CDR3 sequences detected, 58% appear once; the ten largest clones hold approximately 20%. This entry comes from a study of blood T cells in healthy people across ages. General study results and limits: Diversity was higher, and naive CD4+ cells more numerous, in long-lived donors than in aged donors. A strong correlation was found between TCR beta diversity and the percentage of naive T cells. Estimates based on one million T cells were treated as lower bounds. Per million T cells, the diversity of TCR beta decreased roughly linearly as age advanced.

The V and J genes are TRBV6-2 or TRBV6-3 and TRBJ2-7, with D perhaps being TRBD1 or TRBD2 (5 bases each). The sample comprised blood. The sequence came from a young man in good health. CDR3 region: CASTPQGEGYEQYF. The DNA of the CDR3 is TGTGCCAGCACCCCTCAGGGAGAGGGCTACGAGCAGTACTTC.